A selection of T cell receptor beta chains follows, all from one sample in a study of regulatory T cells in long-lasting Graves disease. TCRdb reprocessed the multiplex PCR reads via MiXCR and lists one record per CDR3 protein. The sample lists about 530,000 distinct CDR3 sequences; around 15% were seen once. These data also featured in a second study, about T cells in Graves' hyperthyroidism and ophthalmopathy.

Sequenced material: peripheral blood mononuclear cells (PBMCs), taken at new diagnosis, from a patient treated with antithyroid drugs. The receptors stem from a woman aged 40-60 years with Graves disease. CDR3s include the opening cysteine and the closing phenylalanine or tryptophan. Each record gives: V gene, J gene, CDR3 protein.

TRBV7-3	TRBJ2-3	CASSPGLGITDTQYF
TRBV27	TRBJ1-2	CASSLQGTTGYTF
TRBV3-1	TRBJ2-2	CVSSQGLATGELFF
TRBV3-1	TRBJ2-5	CASSPTGIETQYF
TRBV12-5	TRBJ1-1	CASGLDNQGEAFF
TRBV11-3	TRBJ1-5	CASRAPHQPQHF
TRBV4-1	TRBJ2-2	CASSRSGGPNTGELFF
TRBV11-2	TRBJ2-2	CASSPLTGKGGELFF
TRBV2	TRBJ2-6	CASSEDTSGANVLTF
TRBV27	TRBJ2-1	CASSFEGRGGQQFF
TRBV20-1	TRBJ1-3	CSARVPSGNTIYF
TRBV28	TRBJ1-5	CASSQKHRSAAQHF
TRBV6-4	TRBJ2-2	CATPIGLAFSLNTGELFF
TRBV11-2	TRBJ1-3	CASSVSPGSSGNTIYF
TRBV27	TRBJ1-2	CASSLFGGQGAAWSNYGYTF
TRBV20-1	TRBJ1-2	CSARVGGIDYGYTF
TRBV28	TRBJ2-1	CASNPSGNAGYNEQFF
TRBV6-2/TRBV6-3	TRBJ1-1	CASSYSGGEAFF
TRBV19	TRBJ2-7	CASSEWGNEQYF
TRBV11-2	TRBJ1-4	CASSQLQGPNEKLFF
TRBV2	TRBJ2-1	CASRKDRGGYNEQFF
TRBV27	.	CASSQLAGGRMETQYF
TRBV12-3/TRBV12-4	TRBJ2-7	CASSFNIYEQYF
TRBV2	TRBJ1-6	CASSEPPQGDRGSPLHF
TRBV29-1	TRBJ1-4	CSVRTGGTTNEKLFF
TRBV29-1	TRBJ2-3	CSVVGGASPDTQYF
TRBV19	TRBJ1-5	CASSITQGSNQPQHF
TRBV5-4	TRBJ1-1	CASSLGQAIEAFF
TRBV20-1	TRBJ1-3	CSAKPNGNTIYF